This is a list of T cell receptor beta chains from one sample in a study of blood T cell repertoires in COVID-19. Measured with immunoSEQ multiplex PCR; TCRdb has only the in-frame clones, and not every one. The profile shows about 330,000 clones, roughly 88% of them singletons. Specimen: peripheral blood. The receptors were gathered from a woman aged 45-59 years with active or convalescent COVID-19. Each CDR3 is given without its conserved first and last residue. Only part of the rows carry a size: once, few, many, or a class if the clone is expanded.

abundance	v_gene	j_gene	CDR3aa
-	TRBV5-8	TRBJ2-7	ASSLTGGASYEQY
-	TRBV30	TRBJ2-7	AWSWTRPYEQY
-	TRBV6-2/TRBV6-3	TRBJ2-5	ASSYSAAVRNIQETQY
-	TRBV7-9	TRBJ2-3	ASSIGTGYDTQY
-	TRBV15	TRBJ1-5	ATSRDLGSNQPQH
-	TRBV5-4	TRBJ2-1	ASSLASGGLYNEQF
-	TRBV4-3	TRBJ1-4	ASSQGPQGAFNEKLF
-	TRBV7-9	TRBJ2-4	ASSSDRGQGAKNIQY
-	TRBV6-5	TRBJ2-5	ASSYSIGLQETQY
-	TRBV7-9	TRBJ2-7	ASSSFALTGRSYEQY
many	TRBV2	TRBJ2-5	ASSENSMPETQY
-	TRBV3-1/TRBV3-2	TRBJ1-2	ASSPGEGRNYGYT
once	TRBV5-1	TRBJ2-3	ASSPTGVGTDTQY
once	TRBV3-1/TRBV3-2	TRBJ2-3	ASTTGGSSTDTQY
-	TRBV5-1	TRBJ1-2	ASSSSRGMDGYT
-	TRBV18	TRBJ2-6	ASSPLSTVTGANVLT
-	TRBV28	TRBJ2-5	ASSWGDRGETQY
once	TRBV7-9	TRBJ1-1	ASSFNRGGEAF
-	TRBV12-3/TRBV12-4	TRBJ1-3	ASSDSSGNTIY
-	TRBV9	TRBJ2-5	ASRATGGSTQY
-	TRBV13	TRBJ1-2	ASSSRRGELYGYT
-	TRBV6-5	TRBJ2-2	ASSYGSGRLGELF
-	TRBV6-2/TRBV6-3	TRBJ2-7	ASSYARTGYEQY
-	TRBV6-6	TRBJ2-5	ASRAGGETQY